This T cell receptor (beta chain) was retrieved from a study of OX40 agonist ivuxolimab in advanced cancers. This CDR3 comprises 15 residues. Germline CDR1 SSHAT, CDR2 FNYEAQ (reference sequence). V lost 7 bases and J lost 1, with 14 bases in between. Only in-frame clones appear in the TCRdb table, and some are missing; sequencing was by immunoSEQ multiplex PCR. The table shows 80,000 to 95,000 clones, with roughly 90% occurring only once. The sequencing used CD4+ or CD8+ T cells sorted from blood, collected in a trial of the OX40 agonist ivuxolimab. The genes are TRBV7-7 and TRBJ2-1; maybe TRBD1 (5 bases). The TCR originated in an adult with an advanced solid tumor such as melanoma, head and neck, liver or kidney cancer. CDR3 DNA: TGTGCCAGCACCGCTTTCTCAGGGTCCTACAATGAGCAGTTCTTC. Encoded protein: CASTAFSGSYNEQFF.